This TCR beta chain was profiled in a study of beta chain features in type 1 diabetes. Study overall: Similarity in age, gender and cell yields was seen between patients and healthy donors. The examined sorted cells totaled around 100 million across samples. General observations from the study: PCR may have favored shorter templates equally in patients and controls. Significant though moderate, a shortening of TCRB CDR3s appeared in all four CD4+ subsets of Type 1 diabetes patients.

Averaging approximately 110 mL, one heparinised blood draw came from each individual donor. This clone was seen more than once but under ten times. No antigen is known for it. Expressed TCRB transcripts got sequenced, as all isolated RNA was reverse transcribed. TCRdb keeps only in-frame clones here, not all; method: immunoSEQ multiplex PCR. The sample consists of 160,000 or so clones, 9% of them appearing once. The V gene's germline CDR1 is SNHLY and CDR2 FYNNEI. This CDR3 region has 14 residues. J was trimmed by 1 base and V by 8 bases; bases with no gene match: 5. Source material: central memory CD4+ T cells from blood. The J gene is TRBJ2-5, the V gene TRBV2; 9 bases line up with TRBD2. This receptor was obtained from a woman aged 25-40 years with type 1 diabetes. Written as DNA, the CDR3 is TGTGCCAGCGTTAGCGGGAGTTTCCAAGAGACCCAGTACTTC. The encoded protein is CASVSGSFQETQYF.